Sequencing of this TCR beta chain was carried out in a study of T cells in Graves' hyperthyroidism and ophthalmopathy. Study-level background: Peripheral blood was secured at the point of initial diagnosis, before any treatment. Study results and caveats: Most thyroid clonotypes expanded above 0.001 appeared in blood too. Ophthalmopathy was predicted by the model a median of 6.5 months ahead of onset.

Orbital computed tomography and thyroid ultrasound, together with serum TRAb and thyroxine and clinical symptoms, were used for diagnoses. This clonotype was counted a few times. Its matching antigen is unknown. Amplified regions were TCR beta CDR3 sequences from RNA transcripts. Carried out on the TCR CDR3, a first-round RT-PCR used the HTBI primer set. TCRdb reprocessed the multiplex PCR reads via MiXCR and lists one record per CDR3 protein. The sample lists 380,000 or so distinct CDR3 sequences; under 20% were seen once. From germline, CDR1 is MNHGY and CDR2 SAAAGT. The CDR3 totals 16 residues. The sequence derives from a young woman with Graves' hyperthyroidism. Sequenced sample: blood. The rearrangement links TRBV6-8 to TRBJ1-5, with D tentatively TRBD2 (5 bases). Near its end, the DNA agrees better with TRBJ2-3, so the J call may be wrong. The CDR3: CGDGVGENGSNQPQYF. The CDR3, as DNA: TGTGGGGATGGGGTCGGGGAAAATGGTAGCAATCAGCCCCAGTATTTT.